This TCR beta chain was identified during a study of beta chain features in type 1 diabetes. The wider study: Cell yields, age and gender were similar between patients and healthy donors.

The CDR3 runs to 13 residues. The germline CDR1 and CDR2 sequences are GTSNPN and SVGIG (reference sequence). Comment on this clone: Its antigen is unidentified. Distinct nucleotide sequences in the sample also encode this CDR3.

cDNA synthesis used the whole RNA isolate, giving expressed TCRB sequences. Using immunoSEQ multiplex PCR, the repertoire was profiled, and TCRdb retains in-frame clones only, with some absent. Among around 300,000 clones listed, around 15% were seen once. Notes on the study in general: High-TCR-expressing cells could be over-represented by cDNA sequencing. Fewer junction insertions and more nucleotide deletions appeared in type 1 diabetes patients. PCR might pick shorter templates more often, in the same way for patients and controls.

Sequencing used central memory CD4+ T cells from blood. This TCR was recovered from a man aged 30 to 45 in good health. The chain is built from TRBV30 and TRBJ2-5, with 8 bases fitting TRBD1. CDR3 loop: CTWRRTGPATQYF. CDR3 bases: TGTACTTGGAGAAGGACAGGGCCTGCGACCCAGTACTTC. Variable domain in full (rest from reference TRBV30 and TRBJ2-5): SQTIHQWPATLVQPVGSPLSLECTVEGTSNPNLYWYRQAAGRGLQLLFYSVGIGQISSEVPQNLSASRPQDRQFILSSKKLLLSDSGFYLCTWRRTGPATQYFGPGTRLLVL.